The 21 T cell receptor beta chains given below trace back to one sample, sequenced in a study of cytomegalovirus exposure and HLA in healthy donors. A multiplex PCR was run with 60 Vbeta primers and 13 Jbeta primers. Produced via immunoSEQ multiplex PCR; TCRdb's table is partial and in-frame only. The table has 55,000 to 70,000 clones, approximately 70% seen once. Source material: PBMCs. Receptor source: a man in his forties in good health and CMV-seropositive.

There are a few counts of this clone. Other DNA sequences in the same sample also yield this CDR3. This chain's CDR3 is CASSLGTSGYNEQFF. CDR3 coding DNA: TGTGCCAGCAGCTTGGGGACTAGCGGGTACAATGAGCAGTTCTTC. This chain connects TRBV7-3 to TRBJ2-1; 12 bases agree with TRBD2. This CDR3 has 15 amino acids. The J segment lost 4 bases and the V segment lost 3 bases, leaving 1 base of the junction unmatched. Germline values: CDR1 SGHTA, CDR2 FQGTGA.

A note on this clone: The junction departs from germline at one end; a sequencing error may be responsible. The genes are TRBV7-9 and TRBJ1-1, with TRBD1 identical over 7 bases. The CDR3 extends over 14 amino acids. The germline CDR1 and CDR2 sequences are SEHNR and FQNEAQ (reference sequence). The CDR3 DNA follows: TGTTCCAGCAGCTTACAGGGGACGAACACTGAAGCTTTCTTT. Amino acid sequence: CSSSLQGTNTEAFF.

The chain joins TRBV2 to TRBJ2-7; 10 positions agree with TRBD1. Trimming at V came to 4 bases and at J to 2 bases, leaving 2 bases not matched to a gene. The CDR3 is made up of 14 amino acids. CDR1 and CDR2 (germline): SNHLY, FYNNEI. The CDR3 region has the DNA TGTGCCAGCAGTGGGGGACAGGGGACCTACGAGCAGTACTTC. Translated, it gives CASSGGQGTYEQYF. Filled out from reference TRBV2 and TRBJ2-7, the complete variable domain reads EPEVTQTPSHQVTQMGQEVILRCVPISNHLYFYWYRQILGQKVEFLVSFYNNEISEKSEIFDDQFSVERPDGSNFTLKIRSTKLEDSAMYFCASSGGQGTYEQYFGPGTRLTVT.

This chain connects TRBV2 to TRBJ1-2; D not resolved. The CDR3 runs to 13 residues. V lost 6 bases, J lost 9 bases, and 17 bases lay in between. Germline V gene lookup returns CDR1 SNHLY and CDR2 FYNNEI. CDR3 in DNA: TGTGCCAGCAGAGCGGCTCCGCCGTCAAGCTACACCTTC. Translated: CASRAAPPSSYTF.

The sample holds one count of this clone. J is TRBJ2-7 and V is TRBV7-8, with a weak D call TRBD2 (6 bases). V was trimmed by 1 base and J by 4 bases, leaving 8 bases between them. Germline lookup yields CDR1 SGHVS and CDR2 FQNEAQ. This CDR3 has 13 amino acids. The CDR3 reads CASSLGGVYEQYF. CDR3 nucleotides: TGTGCCAGCAGCTTAGGGGGGGTGTACGAGCAGTACTTC.

The chain employs TRBV30 and TRBJ1-2, with D possibly TRBD1 on 6 matching bases. Trimming shortened V by 2 bases and J by 4 bases, and 26 bases separated the two germline ends. The CDR3 consists of 18 residues. Germline V lookup: CDR1 GTSNPN, CDR2 SVGIG (reference sequence). CDR3 region: CAWSPLRIDSRGGYGYTF. CDR3 sequence (DNA): TGTGCCTGGAGTCCCCTCCGGATAGATTCTAGAGGGGGCTATGGCTACACCTTC. Combining the CDR3 with reference TRBV30 and TRBJ1-2 gives the whole variable domain SQTIHQWPATLVQPVGSPLSLECTVEGTSNPNLYWYRQAAGRGLQLLFYSVGIGQISSEVPQNLSASRPQDRQFILSSKKLLLSDSGFYLCAWSPLRIDSRGGYGYTFGSGTRLTVV.

This clone has a single count. The CDR3 loop is CASRGRWYTEAFF. The CDR3, as DNA: TGTGCCAGCAGGGGGCGGTGGTACACTGAAGCTTTCTTT. The V and J genes are TRBV2 and TRBJ1-1; the D gene is possibly TRBD1 (5 bases). V lost 6 bases to trimming and J lost 3 bases, with 11 bases between them. Germline CDR1 SNHLY, CDR2 FYNNEI. The CDR3 totals 13 residues. The variable domain in full, with the rest retrieved from reference TRBV2 and TRBJ1-1, is EPEVTQTPSHQVTQMGQEVILRCVPISNHLYFYWYRQILGQKVEFLVSFYNNEISEKSEIFDDQFSVERPDGSNFTLKIRSTKLEDSAMYFCASRGRWYTEAFFGQGTRLTVV.

The count of this clone is one. The J gene is TRBJ2-2, the V gene TRBV14, with D maybe TRBD2 (6 bases). The CDR3 spans 16 residues. Germline assignment: CDR1 SGHDN and CDR2 FVKESK. V lost 4 bases and J 4 bases, leaving 16 bases between the germline ends. The CDR3 region is CASSPLLAGGTGELFF. The CDR3 DNA reads TGTGCCAGCAGCCCCCTACTAGCTGGCGGCACCGGGGAGCTGTTTTTT. The full variable domain, its missing parts supplied by reference TRBV14 and TRBJ2-2, is EAGVTQFPSHSVIEKGQTVTLRCDPISGHDNLYWYRRVMGKEIKFLLHFVKESKQDESGMPNNRFLAERTGGTYSTLKVQPAELEDSGVYFCASSPLLAGGTGELFFGEGSRLTVL.

The chain joins TRBV12-5 to TRBJ1-4; 9 nucleotides align to TRBD1. The CDR3 length is 15 residues. The V and J ends lost 4 bases and 5 bases, in that order; junction bases with no gene match: 5. Germline V gives CDR1 LGHNT, CDR2 FRNRAP. The CDR3 sequence: CASGSGTGYNEKLFF. DNA of the CDR3: TGTGCTAGTGGTTCCGGGACAGGGTACAATGAAAAACTGTTTTTT.

This clone was counted a few times. The chain employs TRBV10-3 and TRBJ2-7, with D maybe TRBD2 (6 bases). The CDR3 spans 14 residues. Germline CDR1 ENHRY, CDR2 SYGVKD. The V and J ends lost 2 bases and 0 bases respectively, with 8 bases between them. The CDR3 region is CAISELGGSYEQYF. CDR3 coding DNA: TGTGCCATCAGTGAGCTGGGGGGCTCCTACGAGCAGTACTTC.

This clone was recorded once. This chain links TRBV2 with TRBJ1-2, with a weak D call TRBD1 (5 bases). The germline V and J ends were trimmed by 8 bases and 6 bases, with 16 bases remaining between them. Looked up from germline, CDR1 is SNHLY and CDR2 is FYNNEI. The CDR3 sequence is 13 residues long. The CDR3 here is CASLRSSGDGYTF. The CDR3 DNA reads as TGTGCCAGCCTTAGGTCTTCGGGGGATGGCTACACCTTC.

V usage is TRBV5-1 and J usage is TRBJ2-1; 9 bases fit TRBD2. J was trimmed by 8 bases and V by 0 bases; bases with no gene match: 6. The length of the CDR3 is 15 residues. CDR1 is SGHRS and CDR2 is YFSETQ in the germline V gene. The CDR3 region is CASSLEPSGVDEQFF. CDR3 in DNA: TGCGCCAGCAGCTTGGAGCCTAGCGGGGTCGATGAGCAGTTCTTC.

V usage is TRBV30 and J usage is TRBJ1-3; D gene unclear. The CDR3 has 14 amino acids. Germline V gene lookup returns CDR1 GTSNPN and CDR2 SVGIG (reference sequence). Trimming pared 3 bases from V and 0 bases from J, leaving 9 bases between. The CDR3 spells CAWSAGSSGNTIYF. The CDR3 DNA reads TGTGCCTGGAGCGCCGGGTCCTCTGGAAACACCATATATTTT.

This clone showed up many times. The rearrangement links TRBV6-1 to TRBJ1-5; 9 bases map to TRBD1. V shed 2 bases, J shed 14 bases, and the junction held 4 bases outside the gene matches. The V gene's germline CDR1 is MNHNS and CDR2 SASEGT. CDR3 length: 12 residues. Here the CDR3 reads CASSERDRDEHF. The CDR3 nucleotides are TGTGCCAGCAGTGAAAGGGACAGGGACGAGCATTTT.

The chain is built from TRBV11-2 and TRBJ1-6, with D possibly matching TRBD1 (5 bases). V gave up 3 bases and J gave up 7 bases, with 13 bases separating them. Germline values: CDR1 SGHAT, CDR2 FQNNGV. The CDR3 length is 15 residues. In nucleotides, the CDR3 is TGTGCCAGCAGCTTCGAGACAGCCCCCAATTCACCCCTCCACTTT. This translates into CASSFETAPNSPLHF.

This clone appeared a single time. This sequence joins TRBV19 and TRBJ2-3, with unresolved D. Germline lookup yields CDR1 LNHDA and CDR2 SQIVND (reference sequence). This CDR3 region has 11 residues. Trimming removed 5 bases from V and 4 bases from J, with 4 bases in between. DNA for the CDR3: TGTGCCAGTAGTGAGGCAGATACGCAGTATTTT. This gives the protein CASSEADTQYF.

This clone was recorded a few times. V is TRBV10-3 and J is TRBJ2-5; D is perhaps TRBD1 (6 bases). The CDR3 consists of 12 residues. Trimming removed 7 bases from V and 3 bases from J, with 9 bases in between. The germline V gene has CDR1 ENHRY and CDR2 SYGVKD. CDR3 protein: CAIKGQKETQYF. In DNA, the CDR3 is TGTGCCATCAAGGGACAAAAAGAGACCCAGTACTTC.

This chain uses TRBV10-3 with TRBJ1-2; 7 bases map to TRBD1. This CDR3 region has 12 residues. Germline V lookup: CDR1 ENHRY, CDR2 SYGVKD. After removal of 7 bases from V and 5 bases from J, the junction contained 4 bases not matched to a gene. The DNA of the CDR3 is TGTGCCATCAACAGGGGTTGGTATGGCTACACCTTC. Translated, it gives CAINRGWYGYTF.

This clone has more than one count but fewer than ten. The chain combines TRBV25-1 with TRBJ1-5; 7 positions match TRBD1. V gave up 5 bases and J gave up 5 bases; unmatched junction bases: 9. Per the germline V gene, CDR1 is MGHDK and CDR2 is SYGVNS. The CDR3 spans 15 residues. The CDR3, as DNA: TGTGCCAGCAGTAGAACGGGGACAGACTATCAGCCCCAGCATTTT. Amino acids: CASSRTGTDYQPQHF.

The rearrangement links TRBV2 to TRBJ2-1; 13 bases match TRBD2. This CDR3 is 15 amino acids long. Germline V gene data show CDR1 as SNHLY and CDR2 as FYNNEI. The J segment lost 9 bases and the V segment lost 4 bases, leaving 6 bases of the junction unmatched. CDR3 sequence reads: CASSGTSGGVGEQFF. CDR3 in DNA: TGTGCCAGCAGTGGGACTAGCGGGGGAGTGGGTGAGCAGTTCTTC.

The V call is TRBV4-3, the J call TRBJ1-2; D is perhaps TRBD1 (5 bases). The CDR3 consists of 14 residues. Germline loops: CDR1 LGHNA, CDR2 YSLEER. Between the trimmed V and J ends, which lost 0 bases and 3 bases, there was a span of 8 bases. CDR3 sequence reads: CASSQDPTDYGYTF. The DNA of the CDR3 is TGCGCCAGCAGCCAAGACCCGACAGACTATGGCTACACCTTC.